The next 9 T cell receptor beta chains were all read from a single sample in a study of T cell responses to AZD1222 COVID-19 vaccine (dated by TCRdb to the early 2020s). The library relied on the immunoSEQ multiplex PCR assay. Not all clones reach the TCRdb copy of this immuneACCESS table, which keeps in-frame sequences only. Checked studies attribute under half of the gap to unresolved V genes and leave the rest unexplained. Within this sample are some 98,000 clones, with around nine tenths of them counted one time only. 13% of the sample goes to the ten largest clones. The meaning of the sample's time point label: baseline before first vaccination. Material: peripheral blood, obtained on day 0 of AZD1222 vaccination. The receptors were gathered from an adult in good health.

This clone was detected only once. This chain uses TRBV2 with TRBJ2-3; 8 nucleotides match TRBD2. CDR1 and CDR2 from the germline V gene are SNHLY and FYNNEI. The CDR3 runs 13 residues. V gave up 5 bases and J gave up 5 bases; unmatched junction bases: 3. Here the CDR3 reads CASSFAGGDTQYF. The CDR3 coding sequence is TGTGCCAGCAGTTTCGCGGGGGGAGATACGCAGTATTTT.

V and J are TRBV5-1 and TRBJ1-1, with unresolved D. Trimming left V 0 bases short and J 4 bases short, with 7 bases between. CDR3 size: 13 residues. In germline, CDR1 is SGHRS, CDR2 YFSETQ. The CDR3 region is CASSLATGTEAFF. The CDR3 DNA reads TGCGCCAGCAGCTTGGCCACGGGCACTGAAGCTTTCTTT.

The chain couples TRBV6-5 to TRBJ1-2; 9 nucleotides line up with TRBD1. Per the germline V gene, CDR1 is MNHEY and CDR2 is SVGAGI. V shed 5 bases and J 7 bases; nucleotides not matched to a gene: 5. The CDR3 runs 13 residues. The CDR3 spells CASSKQGARGYTF. The DNA for the CDR3 is TGTGCCAGCAGTAAACAGGGGGCTCGTGGCTACACCTTC.

Only a few counts were recorded for this clone. The chain employs TRBV6-2 or TRBV6-3 and TRBJ2-7; D is possibly TRBD1 (6 bases). V was clipped by 5 bases and J by 4 bases, with 27 bases between them. There are 18 residues in the CDR3. CDR1 MNHEY and CDR2 SVGEGT come from the germline V gene. For the CDR3, the DNA is TGTGCCAGCAGTCAAGACAGGCGTTACTCCCGCCGCCTGTACGAGCAGTACTTC. Protein sequence: CASSQDRRYSRRLYEQYF.

The chain couples TRBV5-4 to TRBJ2-5, with 9 nucleotides matching TRBD2. The CDR3 runs 15 residues. V was clipped by 1 base and J by 2 bases; unmatched bases: 3. Germline CDR1 is SGHNT and CDR2 is YYREEE (reference sequence). CDR3 amino acids: CASSLNLAGQETQYF. CDR3 bases: TGTGCCAGCAGCTTGAACCTAGCGGGGCAAGAGACCCAGTACTTC. Full variable domain (outside the CDR3, taken from reference TRBV5-4 and TRBJ2-5): ETGVTQSPTHLIKTRGQQVTLRCSSQSGHNTVSWYQQALGQGPQFIFQYYREEENGRGNFPPRFSGLQFPNYSSELNVNALELDDSALYLCASSLNLAGQETQYFGPGTRLLVL.

The chain joins TRBV28 to TRBJ2-1; 9 bases map to TRBD1. This CDR3 is built from 15 residues. Germline lookup yields CDR1 MDHEN and CDR2 SYDVKM. V was clipped by 7 bases and J by 3 bases; unmatched bases: 7. This CDR3 reads CASIVGGQGYNEQFF. In DNA form, the CDR3 reads TGTGCCAGCATCGTGGGGGGACAGGGCTACAATGAGCAGTTCTTC.

The DNA for the CDR3 is TGTGCCAGCAGCCGTGGGGGGGACACCGGGGAGCTGTTTTTT. Amino acid sequence: CASSRGGDTGELFF. The rearrangement uses TRBV6-5 and TRBJ2-2; 7 bases are a match to TRBD2. This CDR3 contains 14 residues. CDR1 and CDR2 from the germline V gene are MNHEY and SVGAGI. Trimming cost V 6 bases and J 3 bases; bases outside gene matches: 4.

This clone has a single count. This chain connects TRBV30 to TRBJ1-4, with TRBD1 matching over 10 bases. CDR1 and CDR2 from the germline V gene are GTSNPN and SVGIG (reference sequence). The CDR3 contains 14 residues. The J segment lost 7 bases and the V segment lost 4 bases, leaving 6 bases of the junction unmatched. Written as DNA, the CDR3 is TGTGCCTGGAACCCGGGACAGGGGAGTGAAAAACTGTTTTTT. As protein: CAWNPGQGSEKLFF. The complete variable domain, with remaining parts taken from reference TRBV30 and TRBJ1-4, reads SQTIHQWPATLVQPVGSPLSLECTVEGTSNPNLYWYRQAAGRGLQLLFYSVGIGQISSEVPQNLSASRPQDRQFILSSKKLLLSDSGFYLCAWNPGQGSEKLFFGSGTQLSVL.

CDR3 DNA: TGTGCCATCAGTGAGGGGGACGAAGCTTTCTTT. Residues: CAISEGDEAFF. The J gene is TRBJ1-1, the V gene TRBV10-3, with D maybe TRBD1 (5 bases). Trimming pared 2 bases from V and 8 bases from J, leaving 6 bases between. This CDR3 contains 11 residues. Looked up from germline, CDR1 is ENHRY and CDR2 is SYGVKD.